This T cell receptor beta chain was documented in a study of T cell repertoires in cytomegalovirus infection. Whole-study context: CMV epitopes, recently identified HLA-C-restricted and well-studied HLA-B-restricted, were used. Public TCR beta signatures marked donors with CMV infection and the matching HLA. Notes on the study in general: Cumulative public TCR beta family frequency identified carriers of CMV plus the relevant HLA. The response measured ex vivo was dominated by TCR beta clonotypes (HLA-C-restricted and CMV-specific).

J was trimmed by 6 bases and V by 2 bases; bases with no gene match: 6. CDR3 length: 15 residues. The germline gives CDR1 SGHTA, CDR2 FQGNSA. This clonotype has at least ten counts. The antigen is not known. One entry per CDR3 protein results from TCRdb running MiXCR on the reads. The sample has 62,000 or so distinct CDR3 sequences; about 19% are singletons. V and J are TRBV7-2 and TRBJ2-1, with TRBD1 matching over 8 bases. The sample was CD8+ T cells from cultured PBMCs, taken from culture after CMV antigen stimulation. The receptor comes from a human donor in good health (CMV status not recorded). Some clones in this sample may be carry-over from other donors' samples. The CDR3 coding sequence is TGTGCCAGCAGCTTACCACAGGGGGTAGGCAATGAGCAGTTCTTC. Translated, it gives CASSLPQGVGNEQFF.